The present TCR beta chain was sequenced within a study of blood T cell repertoires in COVID-19. Authors' processing steps: Reference gene primer amplification gave estimated nucleated cell counts. Method: immunoSEQ multiplex PCR; TCRdb's copy keeps in-frame clones and lacks some. D and trimming were read from the DNA, whereas the V and J calls and clone size are those reported in that table. The sample shows about 280,000 clones, 70% to 90% of them seen only once. This CDR3 has 15 residues. The germline V gene has CDR1 LNHDA and CDR2 SQIVND (reference sequence). The V gene end was trimmed by 5 bases and the J gene end by 7 bases; junction bases not matched to a gene: 12.

V is TRBV19 and J is TRBJ2-7; TRBD2 aligns across 9 bases. The receptor was isolated from an older woman with acute or convalescent COVID-19. The specimen sequenced was peripheral blood. CDR3 sequence: CASSEAGGPNREQYF. CDR3 in DNA: TGTGCCAGTAGTGAGGCGGGGGGGCCGAATCGGGAGCAGTACTTC.